One T cell receptor (beta chain) is described in this entry. This entry comes from a study of cytomegalovirus exposure and HLA in healthy donors. CDR3 length: 16 amino acids. Germline V gene data show CDR1 as SNHLY and CDR2 as FYNNEI. With V trimmed by 6 bases and J by 1 base, 8 bases remained unmatched. Primers included in the PCR were 60 Vbeta and 13 Jbeta primers. Here immunoSEQ multiplex PCR was the method, and the copy in TCRdb shows in-frame clones only, minus some. This specimen shows 130,000 or so clones; the ten leading clones hold over 2%. Sequenced sample: PBMCs. The TCR was taken from a woman aged 18-30 years in good health and CMV-seronegative. This chain links TRBV2 with TRBJ2-2; 7 bases match TRBD2. As DNA, the CDR3 is TGTGCCAGCAGGTCGCGGGAGAATCTGAACACCGGGGAGCTGTTTTTT. The encoded protein is CASRSRENLNTGELFF.